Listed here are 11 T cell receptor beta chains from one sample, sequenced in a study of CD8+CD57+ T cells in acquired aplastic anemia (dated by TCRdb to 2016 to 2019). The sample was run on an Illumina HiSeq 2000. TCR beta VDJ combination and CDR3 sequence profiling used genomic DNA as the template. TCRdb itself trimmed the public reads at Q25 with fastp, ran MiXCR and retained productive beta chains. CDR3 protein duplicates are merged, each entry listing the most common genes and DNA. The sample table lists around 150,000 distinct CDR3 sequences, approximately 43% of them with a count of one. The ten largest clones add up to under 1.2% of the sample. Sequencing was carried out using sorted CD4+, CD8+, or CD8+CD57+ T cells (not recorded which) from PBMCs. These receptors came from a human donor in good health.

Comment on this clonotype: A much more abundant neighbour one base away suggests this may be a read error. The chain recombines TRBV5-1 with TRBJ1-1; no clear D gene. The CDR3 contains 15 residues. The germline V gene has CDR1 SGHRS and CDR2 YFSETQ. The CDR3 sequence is CASSLGGGGNTEALF. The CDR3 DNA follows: TGCGCCAGCAGCTTGGGGGGAGGCGGGAACACTGAAGCTCTCTTT.

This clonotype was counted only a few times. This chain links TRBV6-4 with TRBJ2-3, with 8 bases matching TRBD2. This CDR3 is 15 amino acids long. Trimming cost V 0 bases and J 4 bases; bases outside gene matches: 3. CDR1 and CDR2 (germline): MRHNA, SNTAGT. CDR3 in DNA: TGTGCCAGCAGTGACTCGACGGGGGGGCCAGATACGCAGTATTTT. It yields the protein CASSDSTGGPDTQYF.

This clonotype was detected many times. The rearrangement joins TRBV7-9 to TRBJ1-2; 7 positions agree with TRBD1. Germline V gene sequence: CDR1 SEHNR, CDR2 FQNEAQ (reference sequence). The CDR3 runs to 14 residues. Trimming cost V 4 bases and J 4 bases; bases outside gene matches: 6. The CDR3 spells CASSYPGTVYGYTF. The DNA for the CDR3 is TGTGCCAGCAGCTACCCCGGGACAGTCTATGGCTACACCTTC.

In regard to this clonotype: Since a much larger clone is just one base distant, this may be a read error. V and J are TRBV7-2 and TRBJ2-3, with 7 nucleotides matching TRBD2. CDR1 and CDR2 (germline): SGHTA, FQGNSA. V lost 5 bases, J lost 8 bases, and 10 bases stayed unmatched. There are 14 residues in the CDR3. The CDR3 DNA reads TGTGCCAGCAGCGGGGGGGAAAGAAGGGCTACGCAGTATTTT. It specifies CASSGGERRATQYF.

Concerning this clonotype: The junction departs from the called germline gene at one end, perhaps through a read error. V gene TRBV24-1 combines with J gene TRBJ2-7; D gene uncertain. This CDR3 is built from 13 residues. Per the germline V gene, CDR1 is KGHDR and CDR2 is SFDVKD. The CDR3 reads CATSDQHTYEQHF. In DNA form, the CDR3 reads TGTGCCACCAGTGACCAACATACCTACGAGCAGCACTTC.

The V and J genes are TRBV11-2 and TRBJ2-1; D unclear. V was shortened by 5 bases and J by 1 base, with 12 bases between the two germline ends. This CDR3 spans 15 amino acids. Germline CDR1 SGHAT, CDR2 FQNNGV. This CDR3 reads CASSRNHLSYNEQFF. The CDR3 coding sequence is TGTGCCAGCAGCCGTAATCATCTTTCCTACAATGAGCAGTTCTTC. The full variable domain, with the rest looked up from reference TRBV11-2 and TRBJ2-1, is EAGVAQSPRYKIIEKRQSVAFWCNPISGHATLYWYQQILGQGPKLLIQFQNNGVVDDSQLPKDRFSAERLKGVDSTLKIQPAKLEDSAVYLCASSRNHLSYNEQFFGPGTRLTVL.

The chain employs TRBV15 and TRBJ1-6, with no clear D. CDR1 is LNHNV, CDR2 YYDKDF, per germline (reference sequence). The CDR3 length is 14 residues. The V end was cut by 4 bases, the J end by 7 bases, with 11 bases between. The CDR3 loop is CATSNRVPNSPLHF. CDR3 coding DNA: TGTGCCACCAGCAACCGGGTTCCGAATTCACCCCTCCACTTT.

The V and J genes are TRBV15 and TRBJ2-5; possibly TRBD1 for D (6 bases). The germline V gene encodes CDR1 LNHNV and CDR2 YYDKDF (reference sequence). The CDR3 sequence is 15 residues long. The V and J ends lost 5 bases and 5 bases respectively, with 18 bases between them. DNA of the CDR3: TGTGCCACCAGCGAAGAGTGGGGGCTCGAGGAGACCCAGTACTTC. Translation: CATSEEWGLEETQYF. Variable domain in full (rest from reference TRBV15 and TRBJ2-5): DAMVIQNPRYQVTQFGKPVTLSCSQTLNHNVMYWYQQKSSQAPKLLFHYYDKDFNNEADTPDNFQSRRPNTSFCFLDIRSPGLGDTAMYLCATSEEWGLEETQYFGPGTRLLVL.

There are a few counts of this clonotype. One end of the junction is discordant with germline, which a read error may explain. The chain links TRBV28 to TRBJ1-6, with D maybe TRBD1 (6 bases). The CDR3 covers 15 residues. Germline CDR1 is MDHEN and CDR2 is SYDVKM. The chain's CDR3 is CANSRTDRDNSPLHF. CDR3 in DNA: TGTGCCAACAGTAGAACGGACAGAGATAATTCACCCCTCCACTTT.

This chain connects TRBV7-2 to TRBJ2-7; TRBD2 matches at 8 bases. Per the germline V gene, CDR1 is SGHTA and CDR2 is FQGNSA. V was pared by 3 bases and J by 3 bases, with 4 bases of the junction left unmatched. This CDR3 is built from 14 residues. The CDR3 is CASSLGSGNYEQYF. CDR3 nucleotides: TGTGCCAGCAGCTTGGGTAGCGGGAACTACGAGCAGTACTTC. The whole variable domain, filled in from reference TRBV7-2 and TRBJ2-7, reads GAGVSQSPSNKVTEKGKDVELRCDPISGHTALYWYRQSLGQGLEFLIYFQGNSAPDKSGLPSDRFSAERTGGSVSTLTIQRTQQEDSAVYLCASSLGSGNYEQYFGPGTRLTVT.

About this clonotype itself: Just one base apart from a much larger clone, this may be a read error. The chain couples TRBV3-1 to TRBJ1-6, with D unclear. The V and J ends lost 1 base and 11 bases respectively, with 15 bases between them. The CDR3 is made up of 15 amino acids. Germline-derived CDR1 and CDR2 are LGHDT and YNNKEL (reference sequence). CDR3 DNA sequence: TGTGCCAGCAGCCAAGCGGGCAGCAAAAATCCACCCCTCCACTTT. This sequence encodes CASSQAGSKNPPLHF.